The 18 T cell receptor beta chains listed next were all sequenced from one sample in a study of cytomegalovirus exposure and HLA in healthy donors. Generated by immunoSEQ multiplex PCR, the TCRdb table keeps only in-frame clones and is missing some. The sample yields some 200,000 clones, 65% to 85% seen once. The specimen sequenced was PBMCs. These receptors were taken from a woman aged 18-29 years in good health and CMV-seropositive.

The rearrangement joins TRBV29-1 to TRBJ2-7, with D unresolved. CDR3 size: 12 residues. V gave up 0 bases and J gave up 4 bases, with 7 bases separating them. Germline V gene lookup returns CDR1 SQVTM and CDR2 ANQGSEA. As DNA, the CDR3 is TGCAGCGTTGAAGATCCCTCTTACGAGCAGTACTTC. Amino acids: CSVEDPSYEQYF.

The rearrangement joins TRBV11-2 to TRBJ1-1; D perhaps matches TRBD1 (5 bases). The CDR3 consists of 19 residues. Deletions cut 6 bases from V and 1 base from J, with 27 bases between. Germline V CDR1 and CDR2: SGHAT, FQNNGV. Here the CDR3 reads CASRPAPYRGVKSNTEAFF. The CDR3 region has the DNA TGTGCCAGCAGGCCTGCTCCTTACCGGGGGGTGAAGTCGAACACTGAAGCTTTCTTT.

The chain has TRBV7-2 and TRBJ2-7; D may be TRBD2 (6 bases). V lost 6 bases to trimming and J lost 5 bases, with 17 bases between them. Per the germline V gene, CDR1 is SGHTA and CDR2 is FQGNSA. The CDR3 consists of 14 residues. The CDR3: CASRAAGSPHEQYF. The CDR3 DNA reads TGTGCCAGCAGAGCCGCGGGGAGTCCCCACGAGCAGTACTTC.

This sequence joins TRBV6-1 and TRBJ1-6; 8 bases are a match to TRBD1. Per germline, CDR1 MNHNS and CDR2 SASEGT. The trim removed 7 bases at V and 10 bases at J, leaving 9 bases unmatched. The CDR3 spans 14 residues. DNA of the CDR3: TGTGCCAGCACCGGTGGACAGGGAGTCTCACCCCTCCACTTT. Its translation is CASTGGQGVSPLHF.

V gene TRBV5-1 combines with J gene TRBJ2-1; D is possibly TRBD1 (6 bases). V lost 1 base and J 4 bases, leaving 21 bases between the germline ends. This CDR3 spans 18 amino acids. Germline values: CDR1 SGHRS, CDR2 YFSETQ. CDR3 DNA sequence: TGCGCCAGCAGCTTGCCCACTCTCGACAGGAGTCTATACAATGAGCAGTTCTTC. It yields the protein CASSLPTLDRSLYNEQFF.

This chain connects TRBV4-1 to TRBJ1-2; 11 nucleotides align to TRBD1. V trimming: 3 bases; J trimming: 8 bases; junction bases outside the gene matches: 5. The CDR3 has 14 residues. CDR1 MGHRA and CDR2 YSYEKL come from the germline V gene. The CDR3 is CASSQPGQGGGYTF. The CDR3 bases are TGCGCCAGCAGCCAGCCGGGACAGGGGGGCGGCTACACCTTC.

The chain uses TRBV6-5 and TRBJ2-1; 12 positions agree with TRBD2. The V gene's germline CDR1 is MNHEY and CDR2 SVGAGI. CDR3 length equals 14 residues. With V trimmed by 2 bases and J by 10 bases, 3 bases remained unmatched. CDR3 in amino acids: CASSYLAGGHEQFF. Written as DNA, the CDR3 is TGTGCCAGCAGTTACCTAGCGGGGGGGCACGAGCAGTTCTTC.

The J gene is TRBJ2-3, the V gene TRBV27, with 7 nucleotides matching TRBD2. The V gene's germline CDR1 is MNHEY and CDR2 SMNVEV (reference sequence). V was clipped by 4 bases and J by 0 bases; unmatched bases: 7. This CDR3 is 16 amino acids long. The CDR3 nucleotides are TGTGCCAGCAGTTCCTATATGCGGGAGAGCACAGATACGCAGTATTTT. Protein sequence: CASSSYMRESTDTQYF.

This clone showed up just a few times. CDR3 protein: CSAERGYEQYF. The CDR3 DNA sequence: TGCAGTGCTGAACGCGGCTACGAGCAGTACTTC. The chain couples TRBV20-1 to TRBJ2-7; D gene ambiguous. The germline CDR1 and CDR2 sequences are DFQATT and SNEGSKA (reference sequence). The CDR3 is made up of 11 amino acids. The V end was cut by 5 bases, the J end by 3 bases, with 8 bases between.

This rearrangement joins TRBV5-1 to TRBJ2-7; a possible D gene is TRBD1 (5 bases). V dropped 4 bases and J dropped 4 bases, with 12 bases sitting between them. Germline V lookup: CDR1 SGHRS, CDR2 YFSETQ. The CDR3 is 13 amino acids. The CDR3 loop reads CASSPGQLYEQYF. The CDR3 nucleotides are TGCGCCAGCAGCCCCGGACAACTATACGAGCAGTACTTC.

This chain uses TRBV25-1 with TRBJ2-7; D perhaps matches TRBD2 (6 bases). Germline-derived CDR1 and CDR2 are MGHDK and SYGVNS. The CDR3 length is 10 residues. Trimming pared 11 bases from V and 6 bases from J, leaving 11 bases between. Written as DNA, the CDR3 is TGTGCCGCCGGGGGTCTCGAGCAGTACTTC. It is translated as CAAGGLEQYF.

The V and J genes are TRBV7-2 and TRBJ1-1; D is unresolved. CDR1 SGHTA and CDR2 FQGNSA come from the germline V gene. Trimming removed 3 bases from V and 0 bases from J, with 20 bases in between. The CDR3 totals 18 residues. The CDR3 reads CASSFGGMSAIMNTEAFF. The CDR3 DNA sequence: TGTGCCAGCAGCTTTGGCGGTATGAGTGCGATAATGAACACTGAAGCTTTCTTT. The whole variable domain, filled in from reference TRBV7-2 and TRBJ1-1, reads GAGVSQSPSNKVTEKGKDVELRCDPISGHTALYWYRQSLGQGLEFLIYFQGNSAPDKSGLPSDRFSAERTGGSVSTLTIQRTQQEDSAVYLCASSFGGMSAIMNTEAFFGQGTRLTVV.

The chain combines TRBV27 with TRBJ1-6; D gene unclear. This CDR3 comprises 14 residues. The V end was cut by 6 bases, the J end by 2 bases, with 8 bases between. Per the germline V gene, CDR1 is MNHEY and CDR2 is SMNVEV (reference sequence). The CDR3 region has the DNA TGTGCCAGCAGACCGGGGACCTATAATTCACCCCTCCACTTT. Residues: CASRPGTYNSPLHF.

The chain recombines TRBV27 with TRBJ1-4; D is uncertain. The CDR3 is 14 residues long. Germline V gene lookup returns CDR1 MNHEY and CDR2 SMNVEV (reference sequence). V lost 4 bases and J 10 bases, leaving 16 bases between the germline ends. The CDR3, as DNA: TGTGCCAGCAGTTCTAACCCTACGTTCGGAAAACTGTTTTTT. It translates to CASSSNPTFGKLFF.

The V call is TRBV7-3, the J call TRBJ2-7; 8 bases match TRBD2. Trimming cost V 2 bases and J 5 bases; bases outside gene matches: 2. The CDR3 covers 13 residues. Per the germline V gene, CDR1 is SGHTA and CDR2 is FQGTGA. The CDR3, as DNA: TGTGCCAGCAGCTTAGCGGGGGGAAACGAGCAGTACTTC. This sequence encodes CASSLAGGNEQYF.

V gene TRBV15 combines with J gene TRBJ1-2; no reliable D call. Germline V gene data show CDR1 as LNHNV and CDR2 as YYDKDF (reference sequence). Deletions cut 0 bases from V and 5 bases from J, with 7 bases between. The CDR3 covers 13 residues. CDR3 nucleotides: TGTGCCACCAGCAGAGAGAGAGGGTATGGCTACACCTTC. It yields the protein CATSRERGYGYTF.

The CDR3 region is CARSPGALSSYNEQFF. CDR3 coding DNA: TGTGCCAGAAGCCCAGGGGCCTTGAGCTCCTACAATGAGCAGTTCTTC. The chain carries TRBV7-5 and TRBJ2-1; the table's TRBD1 call for D was not verified on the DNA. TRBV7-5 is classified as a pseudogene. The CDR3 length is 16 residues.

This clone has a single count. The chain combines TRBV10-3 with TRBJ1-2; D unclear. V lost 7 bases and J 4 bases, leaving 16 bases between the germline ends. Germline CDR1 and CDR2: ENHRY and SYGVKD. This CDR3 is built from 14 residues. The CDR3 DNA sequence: TGTGCCATCAACCCGGATAGTGGGCTCTATGGCTACACCTTC. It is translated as CAINPDSGLYGYTF.